These T cell receptor beta chains were read from a single sample in a study of shared clonotypes between healthy human individuals. Assay used: immunoSEQ multiplex PCR; TCRdb lists only in-frame clones, some missing. The sample records 2 million to 2.5 million clones, just over 90% being singletons. Sequencing input: naive CD4+ T cells from PBMCs. Source of these receptors: a man between 18 and 35 years old in good health. Some clones in this sample may be carry-over from other donors' samples. CDR3s include the opening cysteine and the closing phenylalanine or tryptophan. The D gene is left open where the match is weak. For some rows the clone size is stated as once, few or many, or as a class when expanded; others skip it.

V gene	J gene	D gene	clone size	CDR3 protein	CDR3 DNA
TRBV13	TRBJ2-1	NA	NA	CASSLTVNSYNEQFF	TGTGCCAGCAGCTTAACAGTAAACTCCTACAATGAGCAGTTCTTC
TRBV6-1	TRBJ2-3	NA	NA	CASRGGSTDTQYF	TGTGCCAGCAGAGGGGGTAGCACAGATACGCAGTATTTT
TRBV28	TRBJ2-6	NA	NA	CASSTPGRGTGANVLTF	TGTGCCAGCAGTACCCCGGGACGTGGAACTGGGGCCAACGTCCTGACTTTC
TRBV11-3	TRBJ2-5	TRBD1	NA	CASSPGTAGETQYF	TGTGCCAGCAGCCCCGGGACAGCCGGAGAGACCCAGTACTTC
TRBV29-1	TRBJ1-2	NA	once	CSVVQSANYGYTF	TGCAGCGTTGTTCAGTCAGCTAACTATGGCTACACCTTC
TRBV19	TRBJ2-1	NA	NA	CASSTRVDEQFF	TGTGCCAGTAGTACCAGAGTGGATGAGCAGTTCTTC
TRBV7-2	TRBJ2-4	NA	NA	CASSFELMRLGRNIQYF	TGTGCCAGCAGCTTTGAACTGATGCGGCTGGGCCGAAACATTCAGTACTTC
TRBV7-9	TRBJ1-2	TRBD1	NA	CASSLGQGDNYGYTF	TGTGCCAGCAGCTTGGGCCAGGGGGACAACTATGGCTACACCTTC
TRBV5-4	TRBJ1-2	TRBD1	NA	CASSATGIYGYTF	TGTGCCAGCAGCGCGACAGGGATCTATGGCTACACCTTC
TRBV4-3	TRBJ2-3	NA	NA	CASSQEISLLGTQYF	TGCGCCAGCAGCCAAGAGATCTCGCTTCTCGGTACGCAGTATTTT
TRBV10-3	TRBJ2-7	NA	NA	CAISDIADYEQYF	TGTGCCATCAGCGACATCGCCGACTACGAGCAGTACTTC
TRBV6-1	TRBJ2-7	NA	NA	CASNWDGAYEQYF	TGTGCCAGCAACTGGGACGGGGCCTACGAGCAGTACTTC
TRBV10-2	TRBJ2-1	TRBD2	NA	CASSGLNLAGGPLGYNEQFF	TGCGCCAGCAGTGGCCTTAATCTAGCGGGAGGGCCCTTGGGCTACAATGAGCAGTTCTTC
TRBV9	TRBJ2-2	NA	NA	CASSKRVLAPGELFF	TGTGCCAGCAGCAAGCGGGTACTAGCCCCCGGGGAGCTGTTTTTT
TRBV19	TRBJ2-2	NA	NA	CASRRQSENTGELFF	TGTGCCAGTAGGAGACAGTCTGAGAACACCGGGGAGCTGTTTTTT
TRBV10-3	TRBJ2-2	TRBD1	NA	CAISRDTGVGELFF	TGTGCCATCAGTCGGGACACAGGGGTCGGGGAGCTGTTTTTT
TRBV2	TRBJ2-7	TRBD2	NA	CASGRGGHEQYF	TGTGCCAGCGGCCGGGGGGGCCACGAGCAGTACTTC
TRBV30	TRBJ2-2	TRBD2	NA	CAWRASGSLTGELFF	TGTGCCTGGAGAGCTAGCGGGAGTCTTACCGGGGAGCTGTTTTTT
TRBV11-2	TRBJ1-1	NA	once	CASSFQGDTEAFF	TGTGCCAGCAGCTTTCAGGGAGACACTGAAGCTTTCTTT
TRBV30	TRBJ2-5	NA	NA	CAWGRLRNGETQYF	TGTGCCTGGGGACGGCTTAGAAATGGAGAGACCCAGTACTTC
TRBV7-6	TRBJ2-2	TRBD1	many	CASSLAGGAYTGELFF	TGTGCCAGCAGCTTAGCAGGGGGCGCGTACACCGGGGAGCTGTTTTTT
TRBV7-3	TRBJ2-1	TRBD2	once	CASSSGLAGEQFF	TGTGCCAGCAGCTCGGGACTAGCCGGTGAGCAGTTCTTC
TRBV14	TRBJ1-1	NA	once	CASRLRKNTEAFF	TGTGCCAGCCGACTCCGAAAGAACACTGAAGCTTTCTTT
TRBV15	TRBJ2-7	NA	NA	CATSRDRPGTRGRGDHEQYF	TGTGCCACCAGCAGAGATCGCCCCGGGACAAGGGGCAGAGGAGACCACGAGCAGTACTTC
TRBV21-1	TRBJ2-5	NA	NA	CASSANREETQYF	TGTGCCAGCAGCGCAAACAGGGAGGAGACCCAGTACTTC
TRBV6-5	TRBJ2-1	NA	NA	CASSRGRVYTDEQFF	TGTGCCAGCAGTAGGGGCAGGGTCTACACGGATGAGCAGTTCTTC
TRBV7-2	TRBJ1-5	NA	NA	CASSFGSRQPQHF	TGTGCCAGCAGCTTTGGTTCACGCCAGCCCCAGCATTTT
TRBV18	TRBJ1-1	NA	NA	CASSPLSRALTEAFF	TGTGCCAGCTCACCTCTTTCGAGGGCGCTTACTGAAGCTTTCTTT
TRBV7-2	TRBJ1-3	NA	NA	CASSQTVGNTIYF	TGTGCCAGCAGCCAGACAGTGGGAAACACCATATATTTT